The 12 T cell receptor beta chains reported below all come from one sample, sequenced in a study of identical twins. One entry per CDR3 protein, called by TCRdb with MiXCR from the 5' RACE reads. The table includes 1.5 million or so distinct CDR3 sequences, under 35% detected once. Sequencing was performed on cord blood. These receptors were collected from a newborn girl in good health.

This clonotype showed up many times. This chain connects TRBV29-1 to TRBJ2-7, with D possibly being TRBD1 (6 bases). Trimming stripped 6 bases from V and 1 base from J, with 16 bases between. The CDR3 extends over 14 amino acids. CDR1 SQVTM and CDR2 ANQGSEA come from the germline V gene. The CDR3 sequence: CSVWGQGISYEQYF. The CDR3 nucleotides are TGCAGCGTCTGGGGGCAGGGTATTTCCTACGAGCAGTACTTC.

This clonotype was seen a handful of times. The chain employs TRBV24-1 and TRBJ2-1, with D hard to call. The length of the CDR3 is 14 residues. The V gene's germline CDR1 is KGHDR and CDR2 SFDVKD. Trimming pared 0 bases from V and 4 bases from J, leaving 6 bases between. This CDR3 reads CATSDLGGYNEQFF. Written as DNA, the CDR3 is TGTGCCACCAGTGATTTGGGCGGTTACAATGAGCAGTTCTTC.

This clonotype was counted between two and nine times. CDR3 residues: CASSLTGADEQYF. The CDR3 DNA is TGTGCCAGCAGTTTGACAGGGGCGGACGAGCAGTACTTC. The V and J genes are TRBV12-3 or TRBV12-4 and TRBJ2-7, with TRBD1 matching over 8 bases. This CDR3 has 13 residues. V was clipped by 3 bases and J by 5 bases; unmatched bases: 3.

This rearrangement joins TRBV20-1 to TRBJ2-5, with 7 bases identical to TRBD1. The assigned J gene may be wrong: the sequence end matches TRBJ2-7 better. Germline V CDR1 and CDR2: DFQATT, SNEGSKA (reference sequence). The CDR3 consists of 14 residues. CDR3 sequence: CSARDRQGVNEQYF. CDR3 bases: TGCAGTGCTAGAGATCGGCAGGGGGTCAACGAGCAGTACTTC.

In this sample, this clonotype turned up a few times. V and J are TRBV10-3 and TRBJ2-3, with D possibly being TRBD2 (6 bases). Germline V gives CDR1 ENHRY, CDR2 SYGVKD. The CDR3 sequence is 15 residues long. Trimming took off 2 bases at V and 3 bases at J, with 12 bases between the two ends. This chain's CDR3 is CAISERDSGTDTQYF. Written as DNA, the CDR3 is TGTGCCATCAGTGAGAGAGATAGCGGTACAGATACGCAGTATTTT.

The chain uses TRBV13 and TRBJ2-1, with D possibly called TRBD1 or TRBD2 (5 bases each). V lost 2 bases to trimming and J lost 10 bases, with 9 bases between them. The germline CDR1 and CDR2 sequences are PRHDT and FYEKMQ (reference sequence). This CDR3 is built from 12 residues. This chain's CDR3 is CASSLFGDEQFF. As DNA, the CDR3 is TGTGCCAGCAGCTTATTCGGGGACGAGCAGTTCTTC.

In its sample, this clonotype was seen many times. The chain carries TRBV15 and TRBJ2-4; a weak D match, TRBD2 (6 bases). This CDR3 has 16 residues. Trimming took 0 bases from V and 0 from J, leaving 9 bases between them. Germline V gene data show CDR1 as LNHNV and CDR2 as YYDKDF (reference sequence). The CDR3 reads CATSRDGGLAKNIQYF. CDR3 DNA: TGTGCCACCAGCAGAGATGGGGGACTAGCCAAAAACATTCAGTACTTC.

The V gene is TRBV5-1, the J gene TRBJ2-7, with D possibly being TRBD1 (6 bases). The CDR3 covers 14 residues. CDR1 and CDR2 (germline): SGHRS, YFSETQ. Trimming stripped 4 bases from V and 8 bases from J, with 19 bases between. CDR3 loop: CASSRDIGLRQQYF. The CDR3 coding sequence is TGCGCCAGCAGCCGGGACATCGGCCTTAGGCAGCAGTACTTC.

This clonotype was seen a handful of times. The gene calls are TRBV6-2 or TRBV6-3 and TRBJ1-5, with D perhaps matching TRBD1 (5 bases). Germline values: CDR1 MNHEY, CDR2 SVGEGT. The ends were cut back, 0 bases at V and 4 bases at J, with 10 bases in the middle. CDR3 length: 15 residues. CDR3 nucleotides: TGTGCCAGCAGTTACTCGAGGGACCCGAATCAGCCCCAGCATTTT. It codes for CASSYSRDPNQPQHF.

This chain links TRBV20-1 with TRBJ2-5; D remains unclear. CDR1 is DFQATT, CDR2 SNEGSKA, per germline (reference sequence). This CDR3 spans 11 amino acids. The V gene lost 4 bases and the J gene lost 6 bases, with 9 bases spanning the gap. CDR3 coding DNA: TGCAGTGCTACGGAGCTCCAGACCCAGTACTTC. It is translated as CSATELQTQYF.

As regards this clonotype: At one of its ends the junction is not consistent with the germline gene, which may arise from a read error. The chain is built from TRBV12-3 or TRBV12-4 and TRBJ2-5; 10 nucleotides align to TRBD2. CDR3 length equals 16 residues. DNA for the CDR3: TGTACCAGCAGTCCCTTGACTAGCGGGCCGTTCTACGAGCGGTACTTC. This gives the protein CTSSPLTSGPFYERYF.

About this clonotype: Since no conserved phenylalanine or tryptophan closes the CDR3, a read error is the likely cause. This rearrangement joins TRBV7-9 to TRBJ2-7; possibly TRBD1 for D (5 bases). The CDR3 sequence is 17 residues long. The germline V and J ends were trimmed by 1 base and 2 bases, with 18 bases remaining between them. CDR1 and CDR2 from the germline V gene are SEHNR and FQNEAQ (reference sequence). The DNA for the CDR3 is TGTGCCAGCAGCTTAGTCTCAATGCGACAGAGAACCTACGAGCAGTACTTG. Protein sequence: CASSLVSMRQRTYEQYL.